This T cell receptor beta chain was sequenced during a study of naive and memory T cell subsets. This clonotype occurred a few times. An equimolar mix of two oligonucleotides served as the beta constant-region primer for TRBC1 and TRBC2. One entry per CDR3 protein, called by TCRdb with MiXCR from the UMI-ligation and nested PCR reads. The sample lists approximately 140,000 distinct CDR3 sequences, about 15% occurring once. The CDR3 loop spans 16 amino acids. Germline V CDR1 and CDR2: MGHRA, YSYEKL. Trimming at V came to 1 base and at J to 8 bases, leaving 11 bases not matched to a gene. This receptor was obtained from a human donor in good health. The sequenced sample was naive CD4+ T cells from blood. This chain uses TRBV4-1 with TRBJ2-1, with 7 bases lining up with TRBD1. The DNA for the CDR3 is TGCGCCAGCAGCCAAGGAAGGGGGCGCAACCGGCATGAGCAGTTCTTC. Its translation: CASSQGRGRNRHEQFF.